The 25 T cell receptor beta chains presented below share a single source sample, sequenced in a study of blood T cells in healthy people across ages. Through a sample-barcoded 5' primer and a J-beta primer mix, a second PCR was run for roughly 7 to 12 cycles. TCRdb re-called the 5' RACE reads through MiXCR, storing one row per CDR3 protein. The top ten hold about 6.7% of the sample, which has about 1.4 million distinct CDR3 sequences, almost 60% seen once. What was sequenced was blood. Receptors were obtained from a man between 18 and 35 years old in good health.

About this clonotype: This may arise from a read error, as a much more abundant clone is one base away. This chain uses TRBV29-1 with TRBJ2-2; TRBD2 might be the D (6 bases). From germline, CDR1 is SQVTM and CDR2 ANQGSEA. This CDR3 comprises 12 residues. V gave up 7 bases and J gave up 7 bases, with 13 bases separating them. DNA for the CDR3: TGCAGCGGCGGGGCTCAGAGCGGGGAGCTGTTTTTT. Translation: CSGGAQSGELFF.

This clonotype occurred a few times. The chain employs TRBV7-2 and TRBJ1-2, with a possible D match to TRBD1 (6 bases). CDR3 length equals 13 residues. Between the trimmed V and J ends, which lost 2 bases and 9 bases, there was a span of 13 bases. In germline, CDR1 is SGHTA, CDR2 FQGNSA. The CDR3 region is CASSLPGQVSYTF. In nucleotides, the CDR3 is TGTGCCAGCAGCTTACCGGGACAAGTTAGCTACACCTTC.

This chain connects TRBV6-2 or TRBV6-3 to TRBJ2-5, with 8 bases fitting TRBD2. V dropped 6 bases and J dropped 11; count of bases not matched to a gene: 11. Germline V gives CDR1 MNHEY, CDR2 SVGEGT. The CDR3 runs to 13 residues. This chain's CDR3 is CASRGAGDNEQYF. The DNA of the CDR3 is TGTGCCAGCAGAGGAGCGGGAGACAATGAGCAGTACTTC.

The V gene is TRBV3-1, the J gene TRBJ2-7, with TRBD1 as a possible D gene (5 bases). Trimming pared 0 bases from V and 0 bases from J, leaving 15 bases between. This CDR3 has 17 amino acids. CDR1 and CDR2 from the germline V gene are LGHDT and YNNKEL (reference sequence). CDR3 DNA: TGTGCCAGCAGCCAAGATCCGGTCAGACAGATCTCCTACGAGCAGTACTTC. Translated, it gives CASSQDPVRQISYEQYF.

This chain joins TRBV4-2 and TRBJ2-3; TRBD2 agrees at 10 bases. CDR1 LGHNA and CDR2 YNFKEQ come from the germline V gene. CDR3 length: 23 amino acids. The ends lost 0 bases at V and 1 base at J; junction bases unmatched: 22. CDR3 nucleotide sequence: TGTGCCAGCAGCCAAGACTATAGAATCATCGGGCTAGCGGGAGTGTCGGGCACAGATACGCAGTATTTT. Protein: CASSQDYRIIGLAGVSGTDTQYF.

This rearrangement joins TRBV4-1 to TRBJ2-1; weak D call: TRBD2 (6 bases). This CDR3 spans 16 amino acids. The V end was cut by 3 bases, the J end by 0 bases, with 12 bases between. CDR1 is MGHRA and CDR2 is YSYEKL in the germline V gene. CDR3: CASSHTTSRSYNEQFF. DNA of the CDR3: TGCGCCAGCAGCCACACAACTAGCCGCTCCTACAATGAGCAGTTCTTC.

This clonotype occurred a few times. The CDR3 coding sequence is TGTGCCAGCAGTTACCTGAGACCTCTAGAGGGCGAGCAGTACTTC. This encodes CASSYLRPLEGEQYF. The J gene is TRBJ2-4, the V gene TRBV6-6, with D tentatively TRBD2 (5 bases). The DNA end is a closer match to TRBJ2-7, so the J assignment may be wrong. The CDR3 contains 15 residues. CDR1 MNHNY and CDR2 SVGAGI come from the germline V gene (reference sequence).

In this sample, this clonotype turned up a few times. The chain couples TRBV10-3 to TRBJ2-3, with D hard to call. V shed 3 bases and J shed 3 bases, with 7 bases lying between them. Germline V gives CDR1 ENHRY, CDR2 SYGVKD. The CDR3 is made up of 13 amino acids. The CDR3: CAISEDRTDTQYF. The CDR3 DNA reads as TGTGCCATCAGTGAAGATAGGACAGATACGCAGTATTTT.

The V call is TRBV20-1, the J call TRBJ1-1, with TRBD1 identical over 7 bases. Trimming removed 3 bases from V and 7 bases from J; junction bases left unmatched: 5. The CDR3 contains 12 residues. The germline CDR1 and CDR2 sequences are DFQATT and SNEGSKA (reference sequence). In nucleotides, the CDR3 is TGCAGTGCTAGTCCGGGACAGATTGAAGCTTTCTTT. It encodes CSASPGQIEAFF.

The rearrangement links TRBV6-1 to TRBJ2-7; D is possibly TRBD1 (6 bases). The V end was cut by 6 bases, the J end by 2 bases, with 14 bases between. The CDR3 contains 14 residues. CDR1 MNHNS and CDR2 SASEGT come from the germline V gene. CDR3 protein: CASSRQDLPYEQYF. The CDR3 bases are TGTGCCAGCAGCAGACAGGACCTTCCCTACGAGCAGTACTTC.

This clonotype turned up a few times. The chain uses TRBV6-2 or TRBV6-3 and TRBJ2-7; tentatively, D is TRBD1 or TRBD2 (6 bases each). Looked up from germline, CDR1 is MNHEY and CDR2 is SVGEGT. The CDR3 covers 17 residues. The germline V and J ends were trimmed by 2 bases and 1 base, with 18 bases remaining between them. CDR3: CASSYRVPRGPSYEQYF. In nucleotides, the CDR3 is TGTGCCAGCAGTTACAGGGTCCCACGGGGGCCTTCCTACGAGCAGTACTTC.

V usage is TRBV20-1 and J usage is TRBJ2-1; 7 positions agree with TRBD2. The J segment lost 0 bases and the V segment lost 0 bases, leaving 11 bases of the junction unmatched. Germline assignment: CDR1 DFQATT and CDR2 SNEGSKA (reference sequence). The CDR3 contains 18 residues. CDR3 coding DNA: TGCAGTGCTAGAGATAGTGCTAGCGGCTTCAGCTCCTACAATGAGCAGTTCTTC. As protein: CSARDSASGFSSYNEQFF.

This chain joins TRBV5-5 and TRBJ1-6, with D perhaps TRBD1 (6 bases). The germline CDR1 and CDR2 sequences are SGHKS and YYEKEE (reference sequence). V was pared by 0 bases and J by 6 bases, with 7 bases between. The CDR3 runs 14 residues. This chain's CDR3 is CASSLDRANSPLHF. The CDR3 DNA reads TGTGCCAGCAGCTTGGACAGGGCTAATTCACCCCTCCACTTT. The whole variable domain, filled in from reference TRBV5-5 and TRBJ1-6, reads DAGVTQSPTHLIKTRGQQVTLRCSPISGHKSVSWYQQVLGQGPQFIFQYYEKEERGRGNFPDRFSARQFPNYSSELNVNALLLGDSALYLCASSLDRANSPLHFGNGTRLTVT.

The chain is built from TRBV7-9 and TRBJ1-5; possibly TRBD1 for D (6 bases). Trimming pared 3 bases from V and 7 bases from J, leaving 16 bases between. CDR3 length: 15 amino acids. CDR1 SEHNR and CDR2 FQNEAQ come from the germline V gene (reference sequence). CDR3 bases: TGTGCCAGCAGCTTCGCCGGGGGCGGCAGCCAGCCCCAGCATTTT. Protein sequence: CASSFAGGGSQPQHF. The full variable domain, its missing parts supplied by reference TRBV7-9 and TRBJ1-5, is DTGVSQNPRHKITKRGQNVTFRCDPISEHNRLYWYRQTLGQGPEFLTYFQNEAQLEKSRLLSDRFSAERPKGSFSTLEIQRTEQGDSAMYLCASSFAGGGSQPQHFGDGTRLSIL.

V usage is TRBV6-5 and J usage is TRBJ2-2, with D unclear. V shed 3 bases and J shed 0 bases, with 8 bases lying between them. CDR1 is MNHEY, CDR2 SVGAGI, per germline. CDR3 length equals 15 residues. CDR3: CASSYRISNTGELFF. In DNA form, the CDR3 reads TGTGCCAGCAGTTATCGTATCTCGAACACCGGGGAGCTGTTTTTT.

This clonotype was detected only a few times. The V gene is TRBV6-2 or TRBV6-3, the J gene TRBJ2-5; D gene uncertain. The V end lost 4 bases, the J end lost 4 bases, and 13 bases lay between the germline ends. The CDR3 is 14 amino acids. Germline CDR1 is MNHEY and CDR2 is SVGEGT. The CDR3 loop is CASSFFDVVETQYF. The CDR3 nucleotides are TGTGCCAGCAGTTTTTTCGATGTAGTAGAGACCCAGTACTTC.

This clonotype was seen a few times. This chain connects TRBV11-2 to TRBJ2-4; D remains unclear. The end of the DNA is better explained by TRBJ2-7, so the J call may be wrong. This CDR3 has 11 amino acids. From germline, CDR1 is SGHAT and CDR2 FQNNGV. The CDR3 region has the DNA TGTGCCAGCAGCGGCCTTAACGAGCAGTACTTC. As protein: CASSGLNEQYF.

The chain is built from TRBV6-5 and TRBJ2-7, with D possibly being TRBD1 (6 bases). Deletions cut 5 bases from V and 3 bases from J, with 14 bases between. The CDR3 totals 14 residues. The germline V gene encodes CDR1 MNHEY and CDR2 SVGAGI. CDR3 nucleotides: TGTGCCAGCAGTCAGAGGGACAAAGGCTACGAGCAGTACTTC. It codes for CASSQRDKGYEQYF.

The chain is built from TRBV13 and TRBJ2-1; TRBD2 aligns across 8 bases. Germline V gives CDR1 PRHDT, CDR2 FYEKMQ (reference sequence). Unmatched junction bases numbered 5, after V lost 10 bases and J lost 6 bases. This CDR3 has 12 amino acids. CDR3 sequence (DNA): TGTGCCACGGCCGGGACTAGCAATGAGCAGTTCTTC. This sequence encodes CATAGTSNEQFF.

This clonotype turned up a few times. The chain combines TRBV25-1 with TRBJ2-7, with D tentatively TRBD1 (5 bases). This CDR3 contains 13 residues. Trimming shortened V by 4 bases and J by 1 base, and 8 bases separated the two germline ends. Germline values: CDR1 MGHDK, CDR2 SYGVNS. DNA for the CDR3: TGTGCCAGCAGTGGGGGCCGATCCTACGAGCAGTACTTC. This gives the protein CASSGGRSYEQYF.

The V gene is TRBV7-9, the J gene TRBJ2-2; 7 nucleotides match TRBD2. The CDR3 contains 13 residues. The germline V gene has CDR1 SEHNR and CDR2 FQNEAQ (reference sequence). V was clipped by 5 bases and J by 7 bases; unmatched bases: 4. For the CDR3, the DNA is TGTGCCAGCAGCCGGGACTACCACGGGGAGCTGTTTTTT. Protein: CASSRDYHGELFF.

The CDR3 loop reads CASSPELSYGEKLFF. In DNA form, the CDR3 reads TGTGCCAGCAGTCCAGAGCTATCCTACGGGGAAAAACTGTTTTTT. The V gene is TRBV12-3 or TRBV12-4, the J gene TRBJ1-4; the D is unclear. This CDR3 is 15 amino acids long. Trimming left V 5 bases short and J 8 bases short, with 18 bases between.

The chain couples TRBV3-1 to TRBJ2-3; D is possibly TRBD2 (6 bases). V lost 4 bases and J 0 bases, leaving 17 bases between the germline ends. Germline CDR1 and CDR2: LGHDT and YNNKEL (reference sequence). This CDR3 is built from 17 residues. The CDR3 DNA sequence: TGTGCCAGCAGCCCGCCGGGAAGCGGGTTAAGCACAGATACGCAGTATTTT. As protein: CASSPPGSGLSTDTQYF.

The gene calls are TRBV7-2 and TRBJ2-1; D unresolved. The CDR3 is 14 residues long. With 0 bases removed from V and 7 bases from J, the gap between germline ends came to 10 bases. CDR1 and CDR2 from the germline V gene are SGHTA and FQGNSA. CDR3 region: CASSLAKAVNEQFF. In DNA, the CDR3 is TGTGCCAGCAGCTTAGCGAAGGCAGTTAATGAGCAGTTCTTC.

This clonotype was observed a handful of times. This chain uses TRBV27 with TRBJ2-1; either TRBD1 or TRBD2 may supply D (5 bases each). Germline loops: CDR1 MNHEY, CDR2 SMNVEV (reference sequence). The CDR3 runs to 15 residues. V was shortened by 6 bases and J by 0 bases, with 12 bases between the two germline ends. CDR3 sequence: CASSTGTRSYNEQFF. The CDR3 coding sequence is TGTGCCAGCAGCACCGGGACCCGCTCCTACAATGAGCAGTTCTTC.